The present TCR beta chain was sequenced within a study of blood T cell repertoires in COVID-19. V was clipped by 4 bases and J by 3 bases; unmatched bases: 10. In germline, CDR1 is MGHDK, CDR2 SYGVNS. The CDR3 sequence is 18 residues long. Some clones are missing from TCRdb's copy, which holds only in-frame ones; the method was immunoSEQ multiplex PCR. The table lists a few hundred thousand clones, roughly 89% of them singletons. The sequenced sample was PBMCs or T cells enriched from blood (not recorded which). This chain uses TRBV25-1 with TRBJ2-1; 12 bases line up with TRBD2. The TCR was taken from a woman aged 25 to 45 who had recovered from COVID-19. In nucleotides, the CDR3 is TGTGCCAGCAGTGCACTCCTCACTAGCGGGAGGAGCTACAATGAGCAGTTCTTC. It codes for CASSALLTSGRSYNEQFF.